Listed below are T cell receptor beta chains from one sample, sequenced in a study of prognosis after radiotherapy for stage I lung cancer. Each CDR3 protein is one row after TCRdb ran MiXCR on the multiplex PCR reads. The sample consists of about 16,000 distinct CDR3 sequences, around 40% of them appearing once. This sample comprised PBMCs, obtained before or after stereotactic body radiation therapy (not recorded which). These receptors all come from a donor over 45 with non-small cell lung cancer. The CDR3 runs from the conserved cysteine through the conserved F or W. D genes are given only for firm matches. Clone sizes are given selectively: once, few, many, or a class where the clone is expanded.

TRBJ2-1	TRBD1	TRBV24-1	many	CATARTGASYNEQFF	TGTGCCACCGCCAGGACAGGGGCCTCCTACAATGAGCAGTTCTTC
TRBJ2-5	-	TRBV6-9	many	CASSYEETQYF	TGTGCCAGCAGTTACGAAGAGACCCAGTACTTC
TRBJ1-4	TRBD1	TRBV5-6	many	CASSLWGQATNEKLFF	TGTGCCAGCAGCTTGTGGGGACAGGCAACTAATGAAAAACTGTTTTTT
TRBJ1-2	-	TRBV7-2	many	CASSLEGFGYGYTF	TGTGCCAGCAGCTTGGAAGGCTTCGGTTATGGCTACACCTTC
TRBJ2-1	-	TRBV3-1	many	CASSQGVSSYNEQFF	TGTGCCAGCAGCCAAGGTGTAAGCTCCTACAATGAGCAGTTCTTC
TRBJ2-5	-	TRBV12-3/TRBV12-4	many	CASSLVGGRETQYF	TGTGCCAGCAGTTTAGTGGGGGGTCGGGAGACCCAGTACTTC
TRBJ1-5	TRBD1	TRBV20-1	many	CSASLRGGNQPQHF	TGCAGTGCTAGTCTCAGGGGGGGCAATCAGCCCCAGCATTTT
TRBJ1-1	-	TRBV20-1	few	CSARFAEPMNTEAFF	TGCAGTGCTAGATTTGCCGAGCCAATGAACACTGAAGCTTTCTTT
TRBJ2-1	-	TRBV20-1	-	CSAEGGLFKGNEQFF	TGCAGTGCTGAGGGGGGGCTATTTAAAGGTAATGAGCAGTTCTTC
TRBJ2-1	-	TRBV6-5	many	CASSYGTGQGNEQFF	TGTGCCAGCAGTTACGGGACGGGACAAGGGAATGAGCAGTTCTTC
TRBJ2-2	TRBD1	TRBV9	-	CASIVTGSWWELFF	TGTGCCAGCATCGTGACAGGGTCTTGGTGGGAGCTGTTTTTT
TRBJ2-2	TRBD2	TRBV27	-	CATLAGTNTGELFF	TGTGCCACCTTAGCGGGAACGAACACCGGGGAGCTGTTTTTT
TRBJ2-1	TRBD1	TRBV30	many	CAWKKPGQGSHNEQFF	TGTGCCTGGAAGAAGCCGGGACAGGGTTCCCACAATGAGCAGTTCTTC
TRBJ2-5	-	TRBV7-2	many	CASSLAGKETQYF	TGTGCCAGCAGCTTAGCTGGAAAAGAGACCCAGTACTTC
TRBJ2-1	-	TRBV7-2	many	CASSLAADSYNEQFF	TGTGCCAGCAGCTTAGCAGCGGACTCTTACAATGAGCAGTTCTTC
TRBJ2-5	-	TRBV6-1	many	CASRPNRKYPRSQETQYF	TGTGCCAGCAGGCCAAACAGGAAGTACCCCCGAAGCCAAGAGACCCAGTACTTC
TRBJ2-5	TRBD2	TRBV11-3	-	CASSLGQGLAGDGETQYF	TGTGCCAGCAGCTTAGGTCAAGGACTAGCGGGAGATGGGGAGACCCAGTACTTC
TRBJ1-5	-	TRBV19	many	CASSIDPQVGQPQHF	TGTGCCAGTAGTATAGACCCCCAGGTTGGGCAGCCCCAGCATTTT
TRBJ2-7	-	TRBV11-2	medium-sized	CASSLGQHYEQYF	TGTGCCAGCAGCCTAGGACAGCACTACGAGCAGTACTTC
TRBJ2-1	TRBD2	TRBV6-2/TRBV6-3	-	CASSTTGLAAYNEQFF	TGTGCCAGCAGTACGACGGGACTAGCGGCCTACAATGAGCAGTTCTTC
TRBJ1-1	-	TRBV7-3	many	CASSLRPFMNTEAFF	TGTGCCAGCAGCTTAAGACCTTTCATGAACACTGAAGCTTTCTTT
TRBJ2-2	-	TRBV5-1	-	CASSLAPNTGELFF	TGCGCCAGCAGCTTGGCACCGAACACCGGGGAGCTGTTTTTT